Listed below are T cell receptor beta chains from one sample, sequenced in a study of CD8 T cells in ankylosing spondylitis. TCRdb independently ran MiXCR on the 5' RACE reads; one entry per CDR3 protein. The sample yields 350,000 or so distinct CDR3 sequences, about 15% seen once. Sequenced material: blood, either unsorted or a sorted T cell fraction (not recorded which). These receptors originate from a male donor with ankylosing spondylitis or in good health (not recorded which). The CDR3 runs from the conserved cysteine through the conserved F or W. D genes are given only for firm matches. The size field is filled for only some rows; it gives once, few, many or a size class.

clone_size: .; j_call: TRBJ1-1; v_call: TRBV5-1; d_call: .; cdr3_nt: TGCGCCAGCAGCTTCCAGACGGAAAACACTGAAGCTTTCTTT; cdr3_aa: CASSFQTENTEAFF
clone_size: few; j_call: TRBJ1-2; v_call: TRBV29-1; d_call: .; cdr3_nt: TGCAGCGTTGGGGAGGGGGGTTATGGCTACACCTTC; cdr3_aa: CSVGEGGYGYTF
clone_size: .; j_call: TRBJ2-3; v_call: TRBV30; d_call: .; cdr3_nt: TGTGCCTGGAGTGTACTGAGGTCCGGGGCAGATACGCAGTATTTT; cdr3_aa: CAWSVLRSGADTQYF
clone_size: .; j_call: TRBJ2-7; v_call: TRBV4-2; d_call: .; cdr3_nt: TGTGCCAGCAGCCAAGGGGACGGAGTTCTCTCCTACGAGCAGTACTTC; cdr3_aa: CASSQGDGVLSYEQYF
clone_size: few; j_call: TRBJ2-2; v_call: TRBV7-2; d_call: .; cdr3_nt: TGTGCCAGCAGCTCCCCGGGACGGCCTTCCGGGGAGCTGTTTTTT; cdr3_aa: CASSSPGRPSGELFF
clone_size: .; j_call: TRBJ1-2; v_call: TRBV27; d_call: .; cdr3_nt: TGTGCCAGCAGTCCGTCAGGGCTGTTCGGTGGCTACACCTTC; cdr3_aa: CASSPSGLFGGYTF
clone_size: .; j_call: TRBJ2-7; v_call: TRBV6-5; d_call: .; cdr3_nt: TGTGCCAGCAGTTACTCGCGCATCTCCGAGCAGTACTTC; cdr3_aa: CASSYSRISEQYF
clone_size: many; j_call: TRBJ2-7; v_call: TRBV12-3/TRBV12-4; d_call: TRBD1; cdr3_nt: TGTGCCAGCAGTTTAGCGGGGACAGCCTACGAGCAGTACTTC; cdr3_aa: CASSLAGTAYEQYF
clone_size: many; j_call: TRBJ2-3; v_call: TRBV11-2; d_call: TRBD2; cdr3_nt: TGTGCCAGCAGCTTAGAGGCGCGGGGGGGCTTCTCAGATACGCAGTATTTT; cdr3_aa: CASSLEARGGFSDTQYF
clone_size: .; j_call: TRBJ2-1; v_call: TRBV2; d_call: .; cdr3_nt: TGTGCCAGCAGCCATCCGGGGGAAGGCTCCTACAATGAGCAGTTCTTC; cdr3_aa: CASSHPGEGSYNEQFF
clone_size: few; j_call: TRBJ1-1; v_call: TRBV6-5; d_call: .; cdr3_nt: TGTGCCAGCAGCCGGGGCCATGAAGCTTTCTTT; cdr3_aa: CASSRGHEAFF
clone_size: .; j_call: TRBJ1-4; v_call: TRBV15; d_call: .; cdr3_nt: TGTGCCACCAGCAGAGTTGGACAGCTCGAAAAACTGTTTTTT; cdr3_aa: CATSRVGQLEKLFF
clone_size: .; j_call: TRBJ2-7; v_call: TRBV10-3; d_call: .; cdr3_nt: TGTGCCATCAGTGACGGCGAGCAGTACTTC; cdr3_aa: CAISDGEQYF
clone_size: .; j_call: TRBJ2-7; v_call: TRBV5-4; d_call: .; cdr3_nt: TGTGCCAGCAGCTGGGACGGCTCCGCCGAGCAGTACTTC; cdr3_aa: CASSWDGSAEQYF
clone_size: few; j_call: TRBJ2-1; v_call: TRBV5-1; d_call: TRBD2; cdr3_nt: TGCGCCAGCAGCATTCACCCCGGGACTAGCGGGAGGTTTAATGAGCAGTTCTTC; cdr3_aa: CASSIHPGTSGRFNEQFF
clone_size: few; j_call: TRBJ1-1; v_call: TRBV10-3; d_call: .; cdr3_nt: TGTGCCACCAACAGGGACTTGAACACTGAAGCTTTCTTT; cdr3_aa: CATNRDLNTEAFF
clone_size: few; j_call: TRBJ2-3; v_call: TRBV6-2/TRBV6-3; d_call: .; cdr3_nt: TGTGCCAGCAGTTACCCCGGGACACTCACAGATACGCAGTATTTT; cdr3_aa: CASSYPGTLTDTQYF
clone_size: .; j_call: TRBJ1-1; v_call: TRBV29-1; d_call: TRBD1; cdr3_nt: TGCAGCGTTGACAACAGGGGAGGAACTGAAGCTTTCTTT; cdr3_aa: CSVDNRGGTEAFF
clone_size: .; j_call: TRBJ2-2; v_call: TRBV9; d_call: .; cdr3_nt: TGTGCCAGCAGCGGAGGAAGAGGACAGTACCCTACCGGGGAGCTGTTTTTT; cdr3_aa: CASSGGRGQYPTGELFF
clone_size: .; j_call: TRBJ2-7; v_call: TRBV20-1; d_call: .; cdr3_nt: TGCAGTGCTAGAGATTGGGGGGCTAACTACGAGCAGTACTTC; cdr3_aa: CSARDWGANYEQYF
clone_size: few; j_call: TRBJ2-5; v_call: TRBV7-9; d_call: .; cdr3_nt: TGTGCCAGCAGCTTAGTATCGGGGGGCCTGGAGACCCAGTACTTC; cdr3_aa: CASSLVSGGLETQYF
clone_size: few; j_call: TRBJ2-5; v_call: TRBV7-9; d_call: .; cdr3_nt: TGTGCCAGCAGCCGACTGATACAAGAGACCCAGTACTTC; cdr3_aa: CASSRLIQETQYF
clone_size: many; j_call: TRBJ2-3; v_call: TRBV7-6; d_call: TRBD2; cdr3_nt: TGTGCCAGCAGCTTATCGGGACTAGCGGGAGATACGCAGTATTTT; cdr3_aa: CASSLSGLAGDTQYF
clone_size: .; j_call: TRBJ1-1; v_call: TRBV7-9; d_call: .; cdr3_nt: TGTGCCAGCAGCTTAACAACGAACACTGAAGCTTTCTTT; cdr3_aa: CASSLTTNTEAFF
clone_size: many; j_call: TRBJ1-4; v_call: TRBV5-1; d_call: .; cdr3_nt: TGCGCCAGCAGCATTGCAACTAATGAAAAACTGTTTTTT; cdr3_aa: CASSIATNEKLFF
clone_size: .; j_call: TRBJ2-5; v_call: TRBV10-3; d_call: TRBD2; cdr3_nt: TGTGCCATCAGTGAAGGGGAGGGCGAGACCCAGTACTTC; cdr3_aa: CAISEGEGETQYF
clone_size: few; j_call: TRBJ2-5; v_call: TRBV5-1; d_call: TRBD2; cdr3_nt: TGCGCCAGCACCCCAGGTGTGGCGGGAGACGGAGAGACCCAGTACTTC; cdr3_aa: CASTPGVAGDGETQYF
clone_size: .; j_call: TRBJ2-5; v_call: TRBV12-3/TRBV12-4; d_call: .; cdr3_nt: TGTGCCAGCAGTTCCGGGACGCCGAAAGAGACCCAGTACTTC; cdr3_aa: CASSSGTPKETQYF
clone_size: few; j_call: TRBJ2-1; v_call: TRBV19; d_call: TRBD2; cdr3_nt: TGTGCCAGTAGTATCCCCCGACTAGCGGGAAGGGAGCAGTTCTTC; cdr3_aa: CASSIPRLAGREQFF
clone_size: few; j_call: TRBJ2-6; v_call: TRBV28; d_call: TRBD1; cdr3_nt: TGTGCCAGCAGACCGGGACAGGGGGCGCTTGGGGCCAACGTCCTGACTTTC; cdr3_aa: CASRPGQGALGANVLTF
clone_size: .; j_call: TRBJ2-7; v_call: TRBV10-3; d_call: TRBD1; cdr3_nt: TGTGCCACCAGGGACAGGGTCTCCTACGAGCAGTACTTC; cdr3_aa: CATRDRVSYEQYF
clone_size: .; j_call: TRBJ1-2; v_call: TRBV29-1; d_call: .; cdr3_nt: TGCAGCGTACAGTGGACCGAGGGCTACACCTTC; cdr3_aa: CSVQWTEGYTF
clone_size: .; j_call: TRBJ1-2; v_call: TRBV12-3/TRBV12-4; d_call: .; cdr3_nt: TGTGCCAGCAGTTTCAACGAGGAGGACTATGGCTACACCTTC; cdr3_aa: CASSFNEEDYGYTF
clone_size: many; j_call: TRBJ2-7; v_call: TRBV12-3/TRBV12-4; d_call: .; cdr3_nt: TGTGCCAGCAGTTTTGACAGGTCCTACGAGCAGTACTTC; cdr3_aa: CASSFDRSYEQYF
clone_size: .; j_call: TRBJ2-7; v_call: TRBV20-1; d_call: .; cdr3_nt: TGCAGTGCCCGACGCGGGGTACGGTACGAGCAGTACTTC; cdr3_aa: CSARRGVRYEQYF
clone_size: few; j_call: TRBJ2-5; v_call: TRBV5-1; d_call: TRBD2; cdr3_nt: TGCGCCAGCAGCGTAGCGGGGGGACAACAAGAGACCCAGTACTTC; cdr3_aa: CASSVAGGQQETQYF
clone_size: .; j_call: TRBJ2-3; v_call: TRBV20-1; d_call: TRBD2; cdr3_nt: TGCAGTGCTAGTGCGTCCCGAGGGAGGGCAGATACGCAGTATTTT; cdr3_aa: CSASASRGRADTQYF
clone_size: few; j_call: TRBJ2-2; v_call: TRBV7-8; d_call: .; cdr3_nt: TGTGCCAGCAGCTTTTCGGGAAGGTGGGCCGGGGAGCTGTTTTTT; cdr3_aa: CASSFSGRWAGELFF
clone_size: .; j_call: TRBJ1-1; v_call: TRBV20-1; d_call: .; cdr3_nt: TGCAGTGCTAGAGTGCAGGGCCCCAACACTGAAGCTTTCTTT; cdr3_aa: CSARVQGPNTEAFF
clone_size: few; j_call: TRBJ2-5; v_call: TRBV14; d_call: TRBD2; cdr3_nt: TGTGCCAGCAGCCAAGCTATCCACGGGACTAGCGAGGAAGAGACCCAGTACTTC; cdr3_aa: CASSQAIHGTSEEETQYF
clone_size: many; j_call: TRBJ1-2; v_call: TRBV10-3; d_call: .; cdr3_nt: TGTGCCATCAGTGGGAACACCAACCATGGCTACACCTTC; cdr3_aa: CAISGNTNHGYTF
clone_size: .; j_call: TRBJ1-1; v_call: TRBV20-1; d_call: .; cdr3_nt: TGCAGTGCTAGGAGGGATACTCTCAGGACTTTCTTT; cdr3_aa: CSARRDTLRTFF
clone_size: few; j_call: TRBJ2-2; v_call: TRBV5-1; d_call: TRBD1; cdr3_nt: TGCGCCAGCAGAGACAGGGGGATCACCGGGGAGCTGTTTTTT; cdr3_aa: CASRDRGITGELFF
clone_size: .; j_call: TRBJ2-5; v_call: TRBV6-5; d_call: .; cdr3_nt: TGTGCCAGCAGTTACATTGGGACGCCTGAAGAGACCCAGTACTTC; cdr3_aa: CASSYIGTPEETQYF
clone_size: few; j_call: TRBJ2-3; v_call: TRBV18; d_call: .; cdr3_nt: TGTGCCAGCTCACCAAACGGGCAGGGTCGCACAGATACGCAGTATTTT; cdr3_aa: CASSPNGQGRTDTQYF
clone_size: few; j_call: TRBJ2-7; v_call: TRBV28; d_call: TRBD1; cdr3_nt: TGTGCCAGCAATCTCCGGGACAGGGGTTACGAGCAGTACTTC; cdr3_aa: CASNLRDRGYEQYF
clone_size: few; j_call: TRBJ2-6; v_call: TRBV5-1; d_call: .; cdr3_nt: TGCGCCAGCAGACGAGGGCGTGGTGGGGCCAACGTCCTGACTTTC; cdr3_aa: CASRRGRGGANVLTF
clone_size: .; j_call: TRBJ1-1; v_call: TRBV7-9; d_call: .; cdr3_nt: TGTGCCAGCAGCTTTACTTTAGGGGGAGGTACTGAAGCTTTCTTT; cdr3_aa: CASSFTLGGGTEAFF
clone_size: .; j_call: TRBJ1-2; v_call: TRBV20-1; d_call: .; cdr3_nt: TGCAGTGCTCCCCAGGGATCAACCTCTTCCTATGGCTACACCTTC; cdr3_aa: CSAPQGSTSSYGYTF
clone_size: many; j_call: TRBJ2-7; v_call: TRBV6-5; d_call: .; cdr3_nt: TGTGCCAGCAGTTTAAATCCGGGACTGCCCTACGAGCAGTACTTC; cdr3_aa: CASSLNPGLPYEQYF
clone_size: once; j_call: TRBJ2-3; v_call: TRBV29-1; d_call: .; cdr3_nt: TGCAGCGTTGGGGACCGCAGGGCAGATACGCAGTATTTT; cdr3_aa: CSVGDRRADTQYF
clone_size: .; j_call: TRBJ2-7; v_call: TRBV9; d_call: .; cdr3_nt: TGTGCCAGCAGCGTAGGGGTGGGGAGCTCCTACGAGCAGTACTTC; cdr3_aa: CASSVGVGSSYEQYF
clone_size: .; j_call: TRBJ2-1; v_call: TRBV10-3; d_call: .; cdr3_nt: TGTGCCATCAGTGAGTCGGTGGTCGATGAGCAGTTCTTC; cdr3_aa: CAISESVVDEQFF
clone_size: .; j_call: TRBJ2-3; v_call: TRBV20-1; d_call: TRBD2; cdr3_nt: TGCAGTGTTCGGGACTACCAAACAGATACGCAGTATTTT; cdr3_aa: CSVRDYQTDTQYF
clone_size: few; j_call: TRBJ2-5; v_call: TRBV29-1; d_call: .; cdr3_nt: TGCAGCGTTGAGGGGACCCCGGCCCCAGAGACCCAGTACTTC; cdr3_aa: CSVEGTPAPETQYF
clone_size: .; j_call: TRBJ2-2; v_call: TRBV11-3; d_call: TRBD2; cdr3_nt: TGTGCCAGCAGCTTAGGTTGGCGGGAGTTGGGGGAGCTGTTTTTT; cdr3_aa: CASSLGWRELGELFF
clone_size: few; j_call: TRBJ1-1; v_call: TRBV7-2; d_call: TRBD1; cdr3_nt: TGTGCCAGCAGCTTAGGGGACAGGGGGCTGACGAACACTGAAGCTTTCTTT; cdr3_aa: CASSLGDRGLTNTEAFF
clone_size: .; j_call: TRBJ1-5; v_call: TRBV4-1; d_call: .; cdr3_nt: TGCGCCAGCAGCCCTGCTATCGCGCCGCAAGGAAATCAGCCCCAGCATTTT; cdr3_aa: CASSPAIAPQGNQPQHF
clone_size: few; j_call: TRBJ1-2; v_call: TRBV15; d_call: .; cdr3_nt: TGTGCCACCAGCAGACCAGGGTACTATGGCTACACCTTC; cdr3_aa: CATSRPGYYGYTF